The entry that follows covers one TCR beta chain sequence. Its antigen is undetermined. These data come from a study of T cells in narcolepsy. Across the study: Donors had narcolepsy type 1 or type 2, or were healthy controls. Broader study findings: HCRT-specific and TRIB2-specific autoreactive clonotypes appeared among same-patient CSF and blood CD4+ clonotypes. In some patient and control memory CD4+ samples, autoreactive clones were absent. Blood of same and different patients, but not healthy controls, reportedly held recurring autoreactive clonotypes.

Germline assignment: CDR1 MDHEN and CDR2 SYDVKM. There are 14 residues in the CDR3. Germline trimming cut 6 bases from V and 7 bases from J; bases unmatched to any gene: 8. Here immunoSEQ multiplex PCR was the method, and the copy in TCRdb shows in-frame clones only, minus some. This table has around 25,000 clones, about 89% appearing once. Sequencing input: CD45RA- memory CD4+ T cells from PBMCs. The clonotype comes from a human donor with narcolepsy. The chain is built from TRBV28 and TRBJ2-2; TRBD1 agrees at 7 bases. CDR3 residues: CASSTRQGGGELFF. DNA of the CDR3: TGTGCCAGCAGCACTAGACAGGGTGGCGGGGAGCTGTTTTTT.